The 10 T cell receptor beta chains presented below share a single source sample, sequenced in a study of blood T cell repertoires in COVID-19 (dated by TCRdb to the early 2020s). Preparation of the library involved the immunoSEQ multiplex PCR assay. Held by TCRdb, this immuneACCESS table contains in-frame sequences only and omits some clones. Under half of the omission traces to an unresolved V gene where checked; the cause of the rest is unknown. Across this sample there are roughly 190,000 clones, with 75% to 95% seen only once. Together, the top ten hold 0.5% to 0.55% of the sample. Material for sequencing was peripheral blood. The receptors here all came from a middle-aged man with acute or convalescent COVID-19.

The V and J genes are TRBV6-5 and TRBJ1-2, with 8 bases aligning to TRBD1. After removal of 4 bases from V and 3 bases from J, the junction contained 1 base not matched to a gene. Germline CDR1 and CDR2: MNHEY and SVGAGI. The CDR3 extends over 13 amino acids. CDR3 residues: CASSSTGDYGYTF. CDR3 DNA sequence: TGTGCCAGCAGTTCGACAGGGGACTATGGCTACACCTTC.

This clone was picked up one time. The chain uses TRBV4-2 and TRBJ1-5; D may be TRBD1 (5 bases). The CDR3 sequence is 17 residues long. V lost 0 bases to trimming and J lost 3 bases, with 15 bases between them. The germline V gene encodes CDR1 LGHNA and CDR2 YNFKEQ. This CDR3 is CASSQDPTANLNQPQHF. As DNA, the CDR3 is TGTGCCAGCAGCCAAGATCCGACAGCGAATCTCAATCAGCCCCAGCATTTT.

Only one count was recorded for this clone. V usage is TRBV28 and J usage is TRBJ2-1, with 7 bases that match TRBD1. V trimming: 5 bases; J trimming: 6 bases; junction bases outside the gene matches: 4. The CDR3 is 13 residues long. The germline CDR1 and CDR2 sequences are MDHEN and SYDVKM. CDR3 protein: CASSPGTVNEQFF. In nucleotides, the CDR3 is TGTGCCAGCAGTCCTGGGACAGTCAATGAGCAGTTCTTC.

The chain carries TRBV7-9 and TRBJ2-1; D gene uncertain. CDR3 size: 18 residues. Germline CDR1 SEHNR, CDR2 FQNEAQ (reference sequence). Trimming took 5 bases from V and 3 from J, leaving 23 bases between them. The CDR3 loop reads CASSRRRSPTNYYNEQFF. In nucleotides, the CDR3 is TGTGCCAGCAGCCGGCGGCGGTCGCCCACCAACTACTACAATGAGCAGTTCTTC.

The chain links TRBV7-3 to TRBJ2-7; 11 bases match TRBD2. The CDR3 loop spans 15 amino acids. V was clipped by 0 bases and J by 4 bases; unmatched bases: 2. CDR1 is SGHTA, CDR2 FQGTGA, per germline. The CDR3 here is CASSLTGLAGYEQYF. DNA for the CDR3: TGTGCCAGCAGCTTAACCGGACTAGCGGGTTACGAGCAGTACTTC.

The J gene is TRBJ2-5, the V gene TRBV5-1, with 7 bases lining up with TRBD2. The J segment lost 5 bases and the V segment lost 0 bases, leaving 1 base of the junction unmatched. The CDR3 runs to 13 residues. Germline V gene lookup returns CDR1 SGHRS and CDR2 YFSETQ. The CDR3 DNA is TGCGCCAGCAGCTTGGTGCGGGGGGAGACCCAGTACTTC. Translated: CASSLVRGETQYF.

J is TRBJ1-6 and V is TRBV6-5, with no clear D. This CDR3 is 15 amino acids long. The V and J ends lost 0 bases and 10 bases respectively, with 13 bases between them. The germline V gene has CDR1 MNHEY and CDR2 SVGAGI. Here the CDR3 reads CASSYSIRFYSPLHF. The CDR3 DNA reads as TGTGCCAGCAGTTACTCGATTCGGTTCTACTCACCCCTCCACTTT.

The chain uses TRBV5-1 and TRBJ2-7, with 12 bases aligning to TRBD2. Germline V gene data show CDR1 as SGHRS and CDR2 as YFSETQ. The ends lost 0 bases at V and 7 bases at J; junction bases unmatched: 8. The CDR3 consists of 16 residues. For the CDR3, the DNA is TGCGCCAGCAGCTTGGGGCCCGGGACTAGCGGGCGAGAGCAGTACTTC. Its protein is CASSLGPGTSGREQYF.

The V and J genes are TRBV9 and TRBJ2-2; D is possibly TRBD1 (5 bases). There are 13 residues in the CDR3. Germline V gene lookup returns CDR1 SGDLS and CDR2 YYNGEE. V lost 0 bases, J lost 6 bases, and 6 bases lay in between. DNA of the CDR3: TGTGCCAGCAGCGTAGGGGGCTCCGGGGAGCTGTTTTTT. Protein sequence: CASSVGGSGELFF.

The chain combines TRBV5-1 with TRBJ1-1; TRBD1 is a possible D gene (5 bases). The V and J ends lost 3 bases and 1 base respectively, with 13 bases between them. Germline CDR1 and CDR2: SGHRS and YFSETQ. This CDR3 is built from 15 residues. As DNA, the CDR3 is TGCGCCAGCAGCTACTCAGGGATGGGGAACACTGAAGCTTTCTTT. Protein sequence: CASSYSGMGNTEAFF.